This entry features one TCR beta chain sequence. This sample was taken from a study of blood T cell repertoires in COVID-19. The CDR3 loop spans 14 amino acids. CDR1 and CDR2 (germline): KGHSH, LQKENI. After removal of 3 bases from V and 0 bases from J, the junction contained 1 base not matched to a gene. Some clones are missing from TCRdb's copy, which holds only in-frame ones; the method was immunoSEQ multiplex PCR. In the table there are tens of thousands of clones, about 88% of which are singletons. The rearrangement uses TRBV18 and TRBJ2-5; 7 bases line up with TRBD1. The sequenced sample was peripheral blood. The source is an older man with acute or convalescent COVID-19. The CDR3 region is CASSPTGNQETQYF. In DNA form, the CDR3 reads TGTGCCAGCTCACCGACAGGGAACCAAGAGACCCAGTACTTC.